This T cell receptor (beta chain) comes out of a study of OX40 agonist ivuxolimab in advanced cancers. TCRdb's table, derived via immunoSEQ multiplex PCR, lists solely in-frame clones and lacks some. The table records 25,000 to 40,000 clones, over 80% of them present only once. This clone showed up just once. Its antigen is unidentified. Study results and caveats: Antigen specificity remained undetermined for the expanded peripheral T cells. Fewer expanded clones were found on average in CD4+ than in CD8+ T cells.

In germline, CDR1 is LNHDA, CDR2 SQIVND (reference sequence). The J segment lost 6 bases and the V segment lost 11 bases, leaving 6 bases of the junction unmatched. This CDR3 is built from 12 residues. The specimen comprised CD4+ or CD8+ T cells sorted from blood, sampled in a trial of the OX40 agonist ivuxolimab. The source is an adult with an advanced solid tumor such as melanoma, head and neck, liver or kidney cancer. The rearrangement links TRBV19 to TRBJ1-5, with 8 positions matching TRBD1. The CDR3 DNA sequence: TGTGCCGGCGGACAGGGAGGTCAGCCCCAGCATTTT. Protein sequence: CAGGQGGQPQHF.